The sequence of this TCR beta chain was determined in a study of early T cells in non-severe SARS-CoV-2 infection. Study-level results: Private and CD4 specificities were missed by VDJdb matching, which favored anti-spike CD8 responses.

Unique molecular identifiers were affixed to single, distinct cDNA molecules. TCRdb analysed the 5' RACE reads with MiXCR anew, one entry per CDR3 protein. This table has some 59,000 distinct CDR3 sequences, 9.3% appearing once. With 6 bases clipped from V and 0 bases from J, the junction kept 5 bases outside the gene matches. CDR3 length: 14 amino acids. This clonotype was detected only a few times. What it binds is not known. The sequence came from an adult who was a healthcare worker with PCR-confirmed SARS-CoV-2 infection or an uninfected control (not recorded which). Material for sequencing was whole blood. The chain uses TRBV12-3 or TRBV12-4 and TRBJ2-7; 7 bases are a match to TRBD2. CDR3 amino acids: CASSLRGGSYEQYF. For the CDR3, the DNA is TGTGCCAGCAGCCTCCGCGGGGGCTCCTACGAGCAGTACTTC.